A selection of T cell receptor beta chains follows, all from one sample in a study of blood T cell repertoires in COVID-19. The data were produced by immunoSEQ multiplex PCR, yet TCRdb's version contains in-frame clones alone and is incomplete. The sample holds roughly 240,000 clones, roughly 87% seen once. The sample was PBMCs or T cells enriched from blood (not recorded which). The receptors were gathered from a young woman with acute COVID-19. CDR3s include the opening cysteine and the closing phenylalanine or tryptophan. Fields, in order: J gene, V gene, clone size, D gene, CDR3 protein, CDR3 DNA. The D gene is left open where the match is weak. The size of a clone is reported for some rows only, either as once, few or many, or as a class for expanded clones.

J: TRBJ1-5; V: TRBV4-1; size: -; D: -; CDR3: CASSQEVTGRNQPQHF; DNA: TGCGCCAGCAGCCAAGAAGTGACAGGAAGAAATCAGCCCCAGCATTTT
J: TRBJ2-3; V: TRBV7-8; size: -; D: TRBD2; CDR3: CASSTRGGTSGNTDTQYF; DNA: TGTGCCAGCAGCACACGGGGGGGGACTAGCGGAAACACAGATACGCAGTATTTT
J: TRBJ2-3; V: TRBV18; size: -; D: -; CDR3: CASSPSLDTQYF; DNA: TGTGCCAGCTCACCGAGTCTTGATACGCAGTATTTT
J: TRBJ1-1; V: TRBV4-1; size: -; D: -; CDR3: CASSQDGAAEAFF; DNA: TGCGCCAGCAGCCAAGATGGGGCGGCCGAAGCTTTCTTT
J: TRBJ1-1; V: TRBV27; size: -; D: TRBD1; CDR3: CASSPRDRLNTEAFF; DNA: TGTGCCAGCAGTCCCCGGGACAGACTGAACACTGAAGCTTTCTTT
J: TRBJ1-4; V: TRBV4-3; size: -; D: -; CDR3: CASSQGQGSEKLFF; DNA: TGCGCCAGCAGCCAAGGTCAGGGGAGTGAAAAACTGTTTTTT
J: TRBJ2-3; V: TRBV5-8; size: -; D: TRBD1; CDR3: CASSSGTGATDTQYF; DNA: TGTGCCAGCAGCTCCGGGACAGGGGCTACAGATACGCAGTATTTT
J: TRBJ2-1; V: TRBV6-5; size: -; D: TRBD1; CDR3: CASSPSGTENNEQFF; DNA: TGTGCCAGCAGTCCCTCCGGGACAGAAAACAATGAGCAGTTCTTC
J: TRBJ1-1; V: TRBV7-9; size: once; D: -; CDR3: CASSFSATEAFF; DNA: TGTGCCAGCAGCTTCAGTGCCACTGAAGCTTTCTTT
J: TRBJ2-1; V: TRBV18; size: once; D: -; CDR3: CASSPPLAGEQFF; DNA: TGTGCCAGCTCACCCCCATTGGCCGGGGAGCAGTTCTTC
J: TRBJ1-1; V: TRBV9; size: -; D: TRBD1; CDR3: CASSVASGTGFTNTEAFF; DNA: TGTGCCAGCAGCGTAGCCTCCGGGACAGGGTTCACGAACACTGAAGCTTTCTTT
J: TRBJ1-1; V: TRBV7-9; size: -; D: TRBD1; CDR3: CASRGTGGSEAFF; DNA: TGTGCCAGCCGAGGGACAGGGGGATCTGAAGCTTTCTTT
J: TRBJ2-1; V: TRBV7-8; size: -; D: TRBD1; CDR3: CASSPRQGRPGEQFF; DNA: TGTGCCAGCAGCCCTCGACAGGGTCGGCCAGGTGAGCAGTTCTTC
J: TRBJ1-2; V: TRBV23-1; size: -; D: -; CDR3: CASSQRGQFYGYTF; DNA: TGCGCCAGCAGTCAACGTGGACAGTTCTATGGCTACACCTTC
J: TRBJ2-1; V: TRBV4-3; size: few; D: -; CDR3: CASSQDRGAYNEQFF; DNA: TGCGCCAGCAGCCAAGATCGCGGGGCGTACAATGAGCAGTTCTTC
J: TRBJ2-1; V: TRBV24-1; size: -; D: TRBD2; CDR3: CATSTSGGANEQFF; DNA: TGTGCCACCAGTACTAGCGGGGGAGCCAATGAGCAGTTCTTC
J: TRBJ1-4; V: TRBV19; size: -; D: -; CDR3: CASTALKEGWEKLFF; DNA: TGTGCCAGTACCGCCTTGAAGGAGGGGTGGGAAAAACTGTTTTTT
J: TRBJ1-2; V: TRBV20-1; size: -; D: TRBD1; CDR3: CSASPGAGTGGYGYTF; DNA: TGCAGTGCTAGTCCCGGCGCCGGGACAGGGGGCTATGGCTACACCTTC
J: TRBJ1-1; V: TRBV19; size: -; D: -; CDR3: CASRSKREAFF; DNA: TGTGCCAGTAGGTCAAAGAGGGAAGCTTTCTTT
J: TRBJ1-1; V: TRBV11-2; size: -; D: -; CDR3: CASSLSGYRTEAFF; DNA: TGTGCCAGCAGCTTATCGGGGTATCGCACTGAAGCTTTCTTT
J: TRBJ2-1; V: TRBV27; size: -; D: TRBD2; CDR3: CASSAGLHNEQFF; DNA: TGTGCCAGCAGTGCGGGACTACACAATGAGCAGTTCTTC
J: TRBJ1-1; V: TRBV29-1; size: -; D: -; CDR3: CSVDSPGTEAFF; DNA: TGCAGCGTTGACAGCCCGGGGACTGAAGCTTTCTTT
J: TRBJ1-2; V: TRBV6-5; size: -; D: TRBD1; CDR3: CASSWGRGQQGYTF; DNA: TGTGCCAGCAGTTGGGGCAGGGGGCAACAGGGCTACACCTTC
J: TRBJ1-1; V: TRBV12-3/TRBV12-4; size: -; D: TRBD1; CDR3: CASIVLGGQQAFF; DNA: TGTGCCAGCATCGTTTTGGGGGGACAGCAAGCATTCTTT
J: TRBJ2-5; V: TRBV20-1; size: -; D: -; CDR3: CSASAGIGTQYF; DNA: TGCAGTGCTAGTGCGGGGATCGGGACCCAGTACTTC
J: TRBJ1-2; V: TRBV9; size: -; D: -; CDR3: CASNSPPGGNYGYTF; DNA: TGTGCCAGCAATTCCCCTCCTGGGGGGAACTATGGCTACACCTTC
J: TRBJ1-5; V: TRBV10-2; size: -; D: -; CDR3: CASSVGGPQHF; DNA: TGCGCCAGCAGTGTTGGAGGGCCCCAGCATTTT
J: TRBJ1-5; V: TRBV7-9; size: -; D: -; CDR3: CASSFSNQPQHF; DNA: TGTGCCAGCAGCTTTTCTAATCAGCCCCAGCATTTT
J: TRBJ1-3; V: TRBV19; size: -; D: -; CDR3: CASRTIGRAGNTIYF; DNA: TGTGCCAGTAGAACAATTGGGAGGGCTGGAAACACCATATATTTT
J: TRBJ1-5; V: TRBV7-8; size: -; D: -; CDR3: CASSLAIGGHQPQHF; DNA: TGTGCCAGCAGCTTAGCGATAGGGGGTCATCAGCCCCAGCATTTT
J: TRBJ2-3; V: TRBV5-1; size: -; D: -; CDR3: CASSLPPSDTQYF; DNA: TGCGCCAGCAGCTTGCCCCCGTCAGATACGCAGTATTTT
J: TRBJ1-1; V: TRBV5-1; size: -; D: -; CDR3: CASSLDFRSPEAFF; DNA: TGCGCCAGCAGCTTGGATTTCAGGTCACCTGAAGCTTTCTTT
J: TRBJ2-5; V: TRBV20-1; size: -; D: -; CDR3: CSATGGGTQYF; DNA: TGCAGTGCTACTGGCGGAGGGACCCAGTACTTC
J: TRBJ2-2; V: TRBV15; size: -; D: TRBD1; CDR3: CATSRGQGPGELFF; DNA: TGTGCCACCAGCAGAGGACAGGGGCCCGGGGAGCTGTTTTTT
J: TRBJ2-7; V: TRBV4-3; size: -; D: TRBD2; CDR3: CASSQDVAGGPYEQYF; DNA: TGCGCCAGCAGCCAAGATGTAGCGGGGGGGCCTTACGAGCAGTACTTC
J: TRBJ2-1; V: TRBV11-3; size: -; D: TRBD2; CDR3: CASSPGLAGGSSYNEQFF; DNA: TGTGCCAGCAGCCCTGGACTAGCGGGGGGATCCTCCTACAATGAGCAGTTCTTC